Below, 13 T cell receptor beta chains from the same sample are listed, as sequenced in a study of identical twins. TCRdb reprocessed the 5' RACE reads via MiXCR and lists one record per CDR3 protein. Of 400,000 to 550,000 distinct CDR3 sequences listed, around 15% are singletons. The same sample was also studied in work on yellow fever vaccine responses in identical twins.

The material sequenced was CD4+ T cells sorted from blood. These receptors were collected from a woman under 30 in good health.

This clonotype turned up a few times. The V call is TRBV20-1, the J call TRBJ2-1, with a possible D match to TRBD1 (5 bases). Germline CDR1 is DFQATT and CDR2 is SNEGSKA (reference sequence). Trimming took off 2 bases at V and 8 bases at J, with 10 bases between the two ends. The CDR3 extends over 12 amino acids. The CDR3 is CSARPRVYEQFF. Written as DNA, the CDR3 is TGCAGTGCTAGACCCAGGGTGTATGAGCAGTTCTTC.

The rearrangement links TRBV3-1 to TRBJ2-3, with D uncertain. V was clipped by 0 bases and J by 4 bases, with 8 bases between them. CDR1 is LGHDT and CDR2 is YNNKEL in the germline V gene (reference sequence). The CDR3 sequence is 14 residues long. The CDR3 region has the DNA TGTGCCAGCAGCCAAGATGATCGTCCAGATACGCAGTATTTT. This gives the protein CASSQDDRPDTQYF.

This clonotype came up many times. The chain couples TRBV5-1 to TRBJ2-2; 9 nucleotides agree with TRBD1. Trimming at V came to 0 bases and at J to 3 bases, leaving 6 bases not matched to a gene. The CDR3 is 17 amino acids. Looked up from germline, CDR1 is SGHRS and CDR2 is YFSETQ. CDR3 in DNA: TGCGCCAGCAGCTTGGCGAACAGGGGGCAGGACACCGGGGAGCTGTTTTTT. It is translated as CASSLANRGQDTGELFF.

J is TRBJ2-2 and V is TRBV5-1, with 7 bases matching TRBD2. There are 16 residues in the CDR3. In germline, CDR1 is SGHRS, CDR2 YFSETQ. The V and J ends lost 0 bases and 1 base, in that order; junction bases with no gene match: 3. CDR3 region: CASSLAASGNTGELFF. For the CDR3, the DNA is TGCGCCAGCAGCTTGGCGGCTAGCGGGAACACCGGGGAGCTGTTTTTT.

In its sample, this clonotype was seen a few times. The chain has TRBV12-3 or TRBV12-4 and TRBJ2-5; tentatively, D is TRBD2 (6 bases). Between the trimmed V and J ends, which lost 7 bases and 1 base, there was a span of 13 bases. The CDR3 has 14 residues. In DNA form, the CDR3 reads TGTGCCAGCACCCCCCCGGGGGTCCAAGAGACCCAGTACTTC. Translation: CASTPPGVQETQYF.

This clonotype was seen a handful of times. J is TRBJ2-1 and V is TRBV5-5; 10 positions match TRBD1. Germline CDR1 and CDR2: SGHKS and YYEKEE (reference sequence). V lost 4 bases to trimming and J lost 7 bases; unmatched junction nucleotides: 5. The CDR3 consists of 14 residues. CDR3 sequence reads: CASSNRDRGNEQFF. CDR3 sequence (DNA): TGTGCCAGCAGCAACCGGGACAGGGGAAATGAGCAGTTCTTC. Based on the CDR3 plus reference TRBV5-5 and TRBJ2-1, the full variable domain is DAGVTQSPTHLIKTRGQQVTLRCSPISGHKSVSWYQQVLGQGPQFIFQYYEKEERGRGNFPDRFSARQFPNYSSELNVNALLLGDSALYLCASSNRDRGNEQFFGPGTRLTVL.

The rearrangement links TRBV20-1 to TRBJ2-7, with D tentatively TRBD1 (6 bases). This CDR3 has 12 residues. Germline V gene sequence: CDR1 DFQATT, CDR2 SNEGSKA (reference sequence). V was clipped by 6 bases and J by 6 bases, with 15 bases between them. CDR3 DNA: TGCAGTGCCCCACAGGGAATGCTCGAGCAGTACTTC. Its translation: CSAPQGMLEQYF.

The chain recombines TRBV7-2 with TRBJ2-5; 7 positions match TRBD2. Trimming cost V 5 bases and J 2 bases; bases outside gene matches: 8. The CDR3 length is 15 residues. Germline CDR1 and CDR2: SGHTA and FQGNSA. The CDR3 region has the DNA TGTGCCAGCAGCCCATCCCGAGCGGGGCAAGAGACCCAGTACTTC. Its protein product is CASSPSRAGQETQYF. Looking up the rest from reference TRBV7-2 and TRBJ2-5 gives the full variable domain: GAGVSQSPSNKVTEKGKDVELRCDPISGHTALYWYRQSLGQGLEFLIYFQGNSAPDKSGLPSDRFSAERTGGSVSTLTIQRTQQEDSAVYLCASSPSRAGQETQYFGPGTRLLVL.

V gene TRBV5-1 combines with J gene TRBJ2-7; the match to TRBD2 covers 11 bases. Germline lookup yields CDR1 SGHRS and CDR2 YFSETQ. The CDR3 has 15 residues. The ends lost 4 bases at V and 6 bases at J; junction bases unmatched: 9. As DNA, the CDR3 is TGCGCCAGCAGCCCAACTAGCGGGAGTGGAGGCGAGCAGTACTTC. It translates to CASSPTSGSGGEQYF.

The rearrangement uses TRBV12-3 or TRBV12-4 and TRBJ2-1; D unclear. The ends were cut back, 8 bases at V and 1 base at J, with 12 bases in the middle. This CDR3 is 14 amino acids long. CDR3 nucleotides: TGTGCCAGCGGGCGGAGACAATCCTACAATGAGCAGTTCTTC. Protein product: CASGRRQSYNEQFF.

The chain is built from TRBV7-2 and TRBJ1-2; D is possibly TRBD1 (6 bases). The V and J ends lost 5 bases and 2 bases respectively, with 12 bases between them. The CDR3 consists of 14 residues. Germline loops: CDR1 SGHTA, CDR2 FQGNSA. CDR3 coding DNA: TGTGCCAGCAGCCCCTCCACAGGGAACTATGGCTACACCTTC. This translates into CASSPSTGNYGYTF.

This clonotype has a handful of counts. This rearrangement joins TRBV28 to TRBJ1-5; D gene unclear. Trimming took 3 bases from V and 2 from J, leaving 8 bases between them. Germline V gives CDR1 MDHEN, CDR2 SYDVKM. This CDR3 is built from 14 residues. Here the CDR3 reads CASSFRSGNQPQHF. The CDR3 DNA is TGTGCCAGCAGTTTTCGTTCAGGCAATCAGCCCCAGCATTTT.

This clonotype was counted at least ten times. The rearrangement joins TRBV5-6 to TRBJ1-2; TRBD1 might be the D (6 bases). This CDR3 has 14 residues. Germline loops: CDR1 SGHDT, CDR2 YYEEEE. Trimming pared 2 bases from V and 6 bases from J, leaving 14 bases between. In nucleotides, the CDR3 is TGTGCCAGCAGCTTCGGTAGGGGGTCCAATGGCTACACCTTC. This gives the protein CASSFGRGSNGYTF.